A selection of T cell receptor beta chains follows, all from one sample in a study of blood T cell repertoires in COVID-19. Sequencing used immunoSEQ multiplex PCR; TCRdb keeps in-frame clones, though not all of them. The sample lists over 250,000 clones; 75% to 95% were seen once. The sample comprised peripheral blood. The receptors derive from a person under 30 with COVID-19, enrolled during active disease. CDR3s include the opening cysteine and the closing phenylalanine or tryptophan. A D gene is named only where the DNA matches it firmly. Size is omitted from some rows. Given values are once, few, many or a class for expanded clones.

CDR3,DNA,D,J,size,V
CASSQQDSTGELFF,TGCGCCAGCAGCCAACAGGACAGCACCGGGGAGCTGTTTTTT,-,TRBJ2-2,-,TRBV4-3
CASSTPTGQEETQYF,TGCGCCAGCTCCACCCCTACAGGGCAGGAAGAGACCCAGTACTTC,-,TRBJ2-5,-,TRBV5-1
CASSLMGSPGGTDTQYF,TGTGCCAGCAGCTTAATGGGGTCGCCTGGGGGGACAGATACGCAGTATTTT,-,TRBJ2-3,-,TRBV7-9
CASSLIGGGETQYF,TGCGCCAGCAGCTTGATTGGGGGAGGAGAGACCCAGTACTTC,-,TRBJ2-5,-,TRBV5-1
CASSINGGGNTEAFF,TGTGCCAGTAGTATCAATGGGGGGGGTAACACTGAAGCTTTCTTT,-,TRBJ1-1,-,TRBV19
CASSLERGQTQYF,TGTGCCAGCAGCTTAGAACGGGGTCAGACCCAGTACTTC,-,TRBJ2-5,-,TRBV11-3
CASSPRTRGMNEQFF,TGTGCCAGCAGCCCGCGGACTAGAGGGATGAATGAGCAGTTCTTC,TRBD2,TRBJ2-1,once,TRBV3-1/TRBV3-2
CASSPPTGIEDTQYF,TGTGCCAGCAGTCCCCCTACGGGAATTGAAGATACGCAGTATTTT,-,TRBJ2-3,-,TRBV28
CASSLFRGEQFF,TGTGCCAGCAGCTTATTCCGGGGTGAGCAGTTCTTC,-,TRBJ2-1,-,TRBV13
CASSFGQLNQPQHF,TGTGCCAGTAGTTTCGGACAGCTAAATCAGCCCCAGCATTTT,-,TRBJ1-5,-,TRBV19
CASSPSGRPFYEQYF,TGTGCCAGCAGCCCTAGCGGGAGACCCTTCTACGAGCAGTACTTC,TRBD2,TRBJ2-7,once,TRBV5-8
CASSTRESLFHGYTF,TGTGCCAGCAGCACCCGGGAAAGCCTCTTTCATGGCTACACCTTC,-,TRBJ1-2,-,TRBV7-6
CASSATLAGGRTDTQYF,TGTGCCAGCAGCGCAACCCTAGCGGGAGGACGCACAGATACGCAGTATTTT,TRBD2,TRBJ2-3,-,TRBV9
CAISRGSGNTIYF,TGTGCCATCTCCAGGGGTTCTGGAAACACCATATATTTT,-,TRBJ1-3,once,TRBV25-1
CATSEVSRGFQETQYF,TGTGCCACCAGTGAAGTAAGCAGGGGGTTCCAAGAGACCCAGTACTTC,TRBD1,TRBJ2-5,-,TRBV24-1
CASRGGLAGLGAGELFF,TGTGCCAGCAGGGGGGGATTAGCGGGATTGGGTGCCGGGGAGCTGTTTTTT,TRBD2,TRBJ2-2,once,TRBV25-1
CASSKSPSSSSYNEQFF,TGTGCCAGCAGCAAATCTCCGAGCTCTAGCTCCTACAATGAGCAGTTCTTC,-,TRBJ2-1,-,TRBV21-1
CASSSIGPGNGYTF,TGTGCCAGTAGTTCGATTGGGCCCGGAAATGGCTACACCTTC,-,TRBJ1-2,-,TRBV19
CASSHHLGDTGELFF,TGCGCCAGCAGCCACCACCTAGGAGACACCGGGGAGCTGTTTTTT,-,TRBJ2-2,-,TRBV5-1
CASIEGRDTEAFF,TGTGCCAGCATAGAGGGGAGGGACACTGAAGCTTTCTTT,-,TRBJ1-1,-,TRBV6-5
CASSVSSGSGGEQFF,TGTGCCAGCAGCGTTTCTAGCGGGAGCGGGGGTGAGCAGTTCTTC,TRBD2,TRBJ2-1,once,TRBV9
CASSLGASGEKLFF,TGTGCCAGCAGCTTGGGCGCCAGCGGTGAAAAACTGTTTTTT,-,TRBJ1-4,-,TRBV5-5
CSGIAGNTGELFF,TGCAGCGGAATAGCGGGAAACACCGGGGAGCTGTTTTTT,TRBD2,TRBJ2-2,-,TRBV29-1
CATSKGGTREAFF,TGTGCCACCAGCAAGGGTGGGACAAGGGAAGCTTTCTTT,-,TRBJ1-1,-,TRBV24-1
CASSQIDTSAGSPLHF,TGTGCCAGCAGTCAAATCGATACGAGTGCCGGTTCACCCCTCCACTTT,-,TRBJ1-6,once,TRBV6-2/TRBV6-3
CASRGLAEYNEQFF,TGTGCCAGCAGGGGACTAGCGGAATACAATGAGCAGTTCTTC,TRBD2,TRBJ2-1,-,TRBV6-6
CASSMLPGQAPRETQYF,TGTGCCAGCAGCATGTTACCGGGACAGGCGCCGAGGGAGACCCAGTACTTC,-,TRBJ2-5,-,TRBV21-1
CSALTGNGYTF,TGCAGTGCCCTGACAGGGAATGGCTACACCTTC,TRBD1,TRBJ1-2,once,TRBV20-1
CASEDRVLYEQYF,TGTGCCAGCGAGGACAGGGTCCTCTACGAGCAGTACTTC,TRBD1,TRBJ2-7,-,TRBV25-1
CASSESGRETQYF,TGTGCCAGTAGTGAGAGCGGGAGGGAGACCCAGTACTTC,TRBD2,TRBJ2-5,-,TRBV19
CASRSSGGTEAFF,TGTGCCAGCAGATCCTCAGGGGGCACTGAAGCTTTCTTT,TRBD1,TRBJ1-1,few,TRBV6-4
CASSGTGGTGELFF,TGTGCCAGTAGTGGGACAGGGGGCACCGGGGAGCTGTTTTTT,TRBD1,TRBJ2-2,-,TRBV19
CASRDTGGPSYNEQFF,TGCGCCAGCAGGGATACAGGAGGGCCCTCCTACAATGAGCAGTTCTTC,-,TRBJ2-1,-,TRBV5-1
CASSLEGGANTGELFF,TGTGCCAGCAGTTTAGAGGGCGGCGCGAACACCGGGGAGCTGTTTTTT,-,TRBJ2-2,-,TRBV27
CASSVGEAGEQFF,TGTGCCAGCAGCGTAGGGGAAGCGGGAGAGCAGTTCTTC,TRBD2,TRBJ2-1,-,TRBV9
CASSRQAPYEQYF,TGTGCCAGCAGCCGACAGGCTCCCTACGAGCAGTACTTC,-,TRBJ2-7,-,TRBV11-2
CASSVAPSAGTYNEQFF,TGTGCCAGCAGCGTAGCCCCGTCAGCGGGAACCTACAATGAGCAGTTCTTC,TRBD2,TRBJ2-1,-,TRBV9
CASSQGPGQGFWGYTF,TGCGCCAGCAGCCAAGGACCGGGACAGGGGTTTTGGGGCTACACCTTC,TRBD1,TRBJ1-2,many,TRBV4-1
CASSIAGLHYNEQFF,TGTGCCAGTAGTATTGCGGGGCTACACTACAATGAGCAGTTCTTC,-,TRBJ2-1,-,TRBV19
CASSLVGLVYNEQFF,TGTGCCAGCAGTTTGGTGGGACTAGTCTACAATGAGCAGTTCTTC,TRBD2,TRBJ2-1,-,TRBV27
CASSSGQGKETQYF,TGCGCCAGCAGCTCGGGACAGGGGAAAGAGACCCAGTACTTC,TRBD1,TRBJ2-5,-,TRBV5-1
CASSETGGQETQYF,TGCGCCAGCAGCGAGACAGGGGGACAAGAGACCCAGTACTTC,TRBD1,TRBJ2-5,-,TRBV5-1
CASSYSGGELFF,TGTGCCAGCAGTTACTCCGGCGGGGAGCTGTTTTTT,-,TRBJ2-2,-,TRBV6-5
CASSLVDSKPYEQYF,TGTGCCAGCAGCTTAGTGGACAGCAAACCCTACGAGCAGTACTTC,-,TRBJ2-7,-,TRBV7-6
CASSWGKRLDAEEETQYF,TGCGCCAGCAGCTGGGGAAAGCGACTAGACGCAGAAGAAGAGACCCAGTACTTC,-,TRBJ2-5,once,TRBV5-1
CASSHLRDIYNEQFF,TGCGCCAGCAGCCATCTCCGGGACATCTACAATGAGCAGTTCTTC,-,TRBJ2-1,-,TRBV4-1
CASSPRDRGLGNTIYF,TGTGCCAGCTCACCGCGGGACAGGGGGCTAGGAAACACCATATATTTT,TRBD1,TRBJ1-3,-,TRBV18
CASSGASGSSYNEQFF,TGTGCCAGCAGCGGGGCTAGCGGCAGCTCCTACAATGAGCAGTTCTTC,TRBD2,TRBJ2-1,-,TRBV9
CASSPGWGADGYTF,TGTGCCAGCAGCCCCGGCTGGGGCGCGGATGGCTACACCTTC,-,TRBJ1-2,few,TRBV5-8
CASRSSLAGALQYF,TGCGCCAGCAGGTCGTCTCTAGCGGGAGCCTTGCAGTACTTC,TRBD2,TRBJ2-7,once,TRBV5-1